Listed below are T cell receptor beta chains from one sample, sequenced in a study of early T cells in non-severe SARS-CoV-2 infection. TCRdb called the 5' RACE reads again in MiXCR, with one record for every CDR3 protein. The sample includes roughly 40,000 distinct CDR3 sequences, roughly 5% of them seen just once. Sequenced input: whole blood. The receptors were sampled from an adult who was a healthcare worker with PCR-confirmed SARS-CoV-2 infection or an uninfected control (not recorded which). Both conserved end residues are part of each CDR3. A D gene is named only where the DNA matches it firmly. Only some rows state a clone size, as once, few, many or a class for expanded clones.

D	V	J	size	CDR3	DNA
-	TRBV7-3	TRBJ2-5	many	CASSIDRVQETQYF	TGTGCCAGCAGCATAGACAGAGTACAAGAGACCCAGTACTTC
-	TRBV11-2	TRBJ2-7	few	CASTLSSTEQYF	TGTGCCAGCACCCTATCTTCGACCGAGCAGTACTTC
-	TRBV11-2	TRBJ2-5	medium-sized	CASRLTSQGGETQYF	TGTGCCAGCAGGCTAACTTCTCAGGGTGGAGAGACCCAGTACTTC
-	TRBV7-3	TRBJ2-7	many	CASSLRCWLNTYEQYF	TGTGCCAGCAGCTTAAGGTGTTGGCTCAATACCTACGAGCAGTACTTC
-	TRBV12-3/TRBV12-4	TRBJ2-3	few	CASSRGLGIDTQYF	TGTGCCAGCAGCCGTGGGTTAGGGATAGATACGCAGTATTTT
TRBD1	TRBV12-3/TRBV12-4	TRBJ2-1	many	CASSILGQSDEQFF	TGTGCCAGCAGTATTCTGGGACAGTCCGATGAGCAGTTCTTC
TRBD2	TRBV18	TRBJ2-1	many	CASSPASGKPNEQFF	TGTGCCAGCTCACCGGCTAGCGGGAAACCCAATGAGCAGTTCTTC
TRBD1	TRBV19	TRBJ1-2	-	CASSGRDSYYGYTF	TGTGCCAGTAGTGGCAGGGACAGCTACTATGGCTACACCTTC
TRBD2	TRBV7-9	TRBJ2-3	few	CASSLGLATDTQYF	TGTGCCAGCAGCTTGGGACTAGCAACAGATACGCAGTATTTT
-	TRBV3-1	TRBJ2-5	-	CASSPVRGETQYF	TGTGCCAGCAGCCCCGTTAGGGGAGAGACCCAGTACTTC
-	TRBV2	TRBJ1-1	few	CASLLGQNTEAFF	TGTGCCAGCCTACTCGGGCAGAACACTGAAGCTTTCTTT
TRBD2	TRBV9	TRBJ2-5	few	CASSVSGDETQYF	TGTGCCAGCAGCGTTAGCGGGGATGAGACCCAGTACTTC
TRBD2	TRBV20-1	TRBJ2-4	-	CSVWTSRYLAKNIQYF	TGCAGTGTTTGGACTAGCAGGTATCTAGCCAAAAACATTCAGTACTTC
-	TRBV19	TRBJ1-5	many	CASSHHSGIVGNQPQHF	TGTGCCAGTAGTCATCACTCCGGGATAGTAGGCAATCAGCCCCAGCATTTT
-	TRBV9	TRBJ1-6	few	CASSVEGSPLHF	TGTGCCAGCAGCGTAGAAGGTTCACCCCTCCACTTT
TRBD2	TRBV4-1	TRBJ2-7	many	CASSPSPLAGGLNYEQYF	TGCGCCAGCAGCCCTAGCCCCCTAGCGGGAGGGCTCAACTACGAGCAGTACTTC
TRBD2	TRBV11-2	TRBJ2-1	many	CASSPGGSNEQFF	TGTGCCAGCAGCCCGGGGGGGTCCAATGAGCAGTTCTTC
-	TRBV12-3/TRBV12-4	TRBJ2-7	many	CASTPRGAYEQYF	TGTGCCAGCACACCCCGGGGTGCCTACGAGCAGTACTTC
TRBD2	TRBV3-1	TRBJ2-5	-	CASSQDAAGVGETQYF	TGTGCCAGCAGCCAAGATGCAGCGGGAGTCGGAGAGACCCAGTACTTC
-	TRBV6-1	TRBJ1-1	many	CASSARQDIEAFF	TGTGCCAGCAGTGCCCGACAGGACATAGAAGCTTTCTTT
-	TRBV12-3/TRBV12-4	TRBJ2-3	-	CASSFRSADTDTQYF	TGTGCCAGCAGTTTTCGGTCGGCAGACACAGATACGCAGTATTTT
-	TRBV7-2	TRBJ1-2	few	CASSLDRTYGYTF	TGTGCCAGCAGCCTAGACAGGACCTATGGCTACACCTTC
-	TRBV3-1	TRBJ2-1	few	CASSHWSSYNEQFF	TGTGCCAGCAGTCATTGGAGCTCCTACAATGAGCAGTTCTTC
-	TRBV20-1	TRBJ2-3	many	CSAAAASDTQYF	TGCAGTGCAGCAGCAGCCTCAGATACGCAGTATTTT
TRBD2	TRBV12-3/TRBV12-4	TRBJ2-5	many	CASSQTRLAEVKETQYF	TGTGCCAGCAGCCAAACCAGACTAGCGGAAGTGAAAGAGACCCAGTACTTC
TRBD1	TRBV28	TRBJ1-5	many	CASSRTGFGQPQHF	TGTGCCAGCAGTCGGACAGGGTTTGGCCAGCCCCAGCATTTT
-	TRBV5-6	TRBJ2-3	-	CASSGERGVKDTQYF	TGTGCCAGCAGCGGAGAAAGGGGGGTGAAGGATACGCAGTATTTT
-	TRBV10-3	TRBJ2-7	-	CAISGIRVYEQYF	TGTGCCATCAGTGGGATCAGGGTTTACGAGCAGTACTTC
TRBD1	TRBV7-2	TRBJ2-5	-	CASSLSTGLETQYF	TGTGCCAGCAGCTTATCGACAGGGTTGGAGACCCAGTACTTC
-	TRBV11-2	TRBJ2-2	many	CASSSQDGELFF	TGTGCCAGCAGCTCACAGGACGGGGAGCTGTTTTTT
TRBD1	TRBV6-2/TRBV6-3	TRBJ1-5	many	CASSNLLRGGNNQPQHF	TGTGCCAGCAGCAACCTCTTAAGAGGGGGCAACAATCAGCCCCAGCATTTT
-	TRBV7-9	TRBJ1-3	-	CASSLGPRDNEGNTIYF	TGTGCCAGCAGCTTAGGGCCCCGGGACAACGAAGGAAACACCATATATTTT
TRBD2	TRBV7-3	TRBJ2-3	-	CASSPRPTSGFTDTQYF	TGTGCCAGCAGCCCCCGGCCGACTAGCGGTTTCACAGATACGCAGTATTTT
TRBD2	TRBV24-1	TRBJ2-1	many	CATSDPTILAGKDNEQFF	TGTGCCACCAGTGACCCCACAATCCTAGCGGGGAAGGACAATGAGCAGTTCTTC
-	TRBV20-1	TRBJ1-1	few	CSAKGHMNTEAFF	TGCAGTGCCAAGGGACACATGAACACTGAAGCTTTCTTT
-	TRBV20-1	TRBJ2-3	few	CSARVPSLGTDTQYF	TGCAGTGCTAGAGTCCCTTCTTTGGGGACAGATACGCAGTATTTT
-	TRBV10-3	TRBJ2-1	many	CAISESTTGSYGEQFF	TGTGCCATCAGTGAGTCGACAACAGGGTCCTACGGGGAGCAGTTCTTC
TRBD1	TRBV6-1	TRBJ2-6	few	CASSKNLGQTSSGANVLTF	TGTGCCAGCAGTAAGAACTTGGGACAGACGAGCTCTGGGGCCAACGTCCTGACTTTC
TRBD1	TRBV18	TRBJ1-6	many	CASSSSGGAWYNSPLHF	TGTGCCAGCTCATCTTCAGGGGGCGCGTGGTATAATTCACCCCTCCACTTT
-	TRBV7-2	TRBJ1-5	-	CASSLGAHLGQPQHF	TGTGCCAGCAGCTTAGGGGCCCATCTAGGTCAGCCCCAGCATTTT
TRBD2	TRBV4-3	TRBJ2-3	many	CASSQGPASGKFSTDTQYF	TGCGCCAGCAGCCAAGGGCCGGCTAGCGGAAAATTTAGCACAGATACGCAGTATTTT
-	TRBV28	TRBJ2-7	many	CASSLYGYEQYF	TGTGCCAGCAGTTTGTACGGATACGAGCAGTACTTC
TRBD1	TRBV24-1	TRBJ2-5	-	CATSEMGTGGRETQYF	TGTGCCACCAGTGAGATGGGGACAGGGGGTCGGGAGACCCAGTACTTC
TRBD1	TRBV12-3/TRBV12-4	TRBJ2-7	many	CASSLQGQGPYEQYF	TGTGCCAGCAGTTTACAGGGACAGGGTCCCTACGAGCAGTACTTC
TRBD2	TRBV27	TRBJ2-7	few	CASSWGLASSSYEQYF	TGTGCCAGCAGTTGGGGACTAGCGTCAAGCTCCTACGAGCAGTACTTC
TRBD1	TRBV7-7	TRBJ1-4	-	CASSLATGNEKLFF	TGTGCTAGCAGCTTAGCGACAGGGAATGAAAAACTGTTTTTT
-	TRBV18	TRBJ1-2	many	CASSYEGYGYTF	TGTGCCAGCTCGTATGAAGGCTATGGCTACACCTTC
-	TRBV11-2	TRBJ2-7	many	CASSSLRGQRNEQYF	TGTGCCAGCAGCTCTCTCCGAGGACAGCGCAACGAGCAGTACTTC
-	TRBV12-3/TRBV12-4	TRBJ2-7	many	CASSQRGMNYEQYF	TGTGCCAGCAGCCAGAGGGGAATGAACTACGAGCAGTACTTC
-	TRBV5-1	TRBJ2-6	many	CASSLEGRGSSGANVLTF	TGCGCCAGCAGCTTGGAGGGAAGAGGGAGCTCTGGGGCCAACGTCCTGACTTTC
-	TRBV7-9	TRBJ1-6	-	CASSPYRDTSLHF	TGTGCCAGCAGCCCCTACCGGGACACGTCCCTCCACTTT
-	TRBV7-6	TRBJ2-7	many	CASSLSRVAGTRNEQYF	TGTGCCAGCAGCTTAAGCCGTGTCGCGGGAACTAGGAACGAGCAGTACTTC
TRBD2	TRBV20-1	TRBJ2-1	many	CSARDGGTSDYNEQFF	TGCAGTGCTAGAGATGGTGGGACTAGCGACTACAATGAGCAGTTCTTC
-	TRBV6-5	TRBJ2-2	many	CASNPGTDTGELFF	TGTGCCAGCAATCCCGGGACGGACACCGGGGAGCTGTTTTTT
TRBD2	TRBV10-2	TRBJ2-4	many	CASSELSGGADRAKNIQYF	TGCGCCAGCAGTGAGTTGAGCGGGGGGGCCGACAGGGCCAAAAACATTCAGTACTTC
-	TRBV30	TRBJ1-1	-	CAWRPRGRNTEAFF	TGTGCCTGGAGGCCGAGGGGTAGGAACACTGAAGCTTTCTTT
TRBD1	TRBV24-1	TRBJ1-4	many	CATSDSRTGSIEEKLFF	TGTGCCACCAGTGATTCAAGGACAGGGTCGATCGAGGAAAAACTGTTTTTT
-	TRBV6-1	TRBJ1-5	many	CASSEGEYSNQPQHF	TGTGCCAGCAGTGAAGGTGAATATAGCAATCAGCCCCAGCATTTT
TRBD1	TRBV11-3	TRBJ2-3	few	CASSYRTGEDTQYF	TGTGCCAGCAGTTATCGGACAGGGGAAGATACGCAGTATTTT
-	TRBV6-5	TRBJ1-6	many	CASSYSGSSISPLHF	TGTGCCAGCAGTTACTCGGGCAGTTCGATTTCACCCCTCCACTTT